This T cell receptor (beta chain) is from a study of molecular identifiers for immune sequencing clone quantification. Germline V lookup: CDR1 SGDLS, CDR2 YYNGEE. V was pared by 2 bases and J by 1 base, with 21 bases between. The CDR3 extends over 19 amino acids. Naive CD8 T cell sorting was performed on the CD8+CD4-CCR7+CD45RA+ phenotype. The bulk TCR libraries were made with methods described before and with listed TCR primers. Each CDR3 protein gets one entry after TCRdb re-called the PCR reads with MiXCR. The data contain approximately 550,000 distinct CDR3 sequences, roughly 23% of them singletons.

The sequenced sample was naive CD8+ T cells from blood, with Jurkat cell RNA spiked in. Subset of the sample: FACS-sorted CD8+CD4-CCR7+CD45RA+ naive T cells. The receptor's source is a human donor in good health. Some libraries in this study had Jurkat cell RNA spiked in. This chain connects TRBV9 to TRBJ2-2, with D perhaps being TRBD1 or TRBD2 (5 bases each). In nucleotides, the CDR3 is TGTGCCAGCAGCGTGAGCCCCCCGACGGGACCCCGGAACACCGGGGAGCTGTTTTTT. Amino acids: CASSVSPPTGPRNTGELFF.